The present T cell receptor (beta chain) was sequenced within a study of T cells after yellow fever vaccination. About the study: The authors prepared low-cell-number fractions using SMART-Seq v4 Ultra Low Input. Study-wide results and limits: On re-exposure, the response was weaker but peaked faster, at day 5 versus 15. Post-booster samples contained most primary-vaccination clones (approximately 96% CD4, about 90% CD8).

In TCRdb, the 5' RACE reads were re-called with MiXCR into one record per CDR3 protein. In the table there are about 430,000 distinct CDR3 sequences, approximately 19% of which are singletons. In regard to this clonotype: Its antigen is still unknown.

Looked up from germline, CDR1 is GTSNPN and CDR2 is SVGIG (reference sequence). Trimming pared 3 bases from V and 5 bases from J, leaving 19 bases between. CDR3 length: 15 amino acids. The chain employs TRBV30 and TRBJ2-5; no clear D. Material: PBMCs, obtained before the yellow fever booster vaccination. The sequence came from a man between 18 and 29 years old who received the YFV17D yellow fever vaccine. The CDR3: CAWRPGHHGSETQYF. The CDR3 nucleotides read TGTGCCTGGAGGCCCGGGCACCACGGGTCGGAGACCCAGTACTTC.